One sample yielded the 3 T cell receptor beta chains listed below, sequenced in a study of graft-versus-host responses after intestinal transplantation. Clones were read by immunoSEQ multiplex PCR, and TCRdb kept only the in-frame ones, dropping some. Of roughly 130,000 clones detected, around 90% appear once; the ten largest clones hold around 0.19%. Antigen specificity for these receptors is unknown. The input for sequencing was unstimulated CD4+ T cells sorted from spleen or lymph node cells, taken before intestinal transplant. These receptors were obtained from a human donor who received an intestinal transplant.

The chain uses TRBV28 and TRBJ2-7; 8 bases line up with TRBD1. CDR1 is MDHEN, CDR2 SYDVKM, per germline. The CDR3 is 15 residues long. V lost 3 bases to trimming and J lost 3 bases; unmatched junction nucleotides: 7. DNA of the CDR3: TGTGCCAGCAGTTTCGGACAGGGTCGGGACTACGAGCAGTACTTC. The encoded protein is CASSFGQGRDYEQYF.

The V and J genes are TRBV18 and TRBJ2-4; 9 nucleotides agree with TRBD1. This CDR3 region has 15 residues. The J segment lost 6 bases and the V segment lost 2 bases, leaving 5 bases of the junction unmatched. Germline V gives CDR1 KGHSH, CDR2 LQKENI. Here the CDR3 reads CASSPGTGNINIQYF. The CDR3 coding sequence is TGTGCCAGCTCACCAGGGACAGGGAATATAAACATTCAGTACTTC.

This clone was counted a single time. V gene TRBV5-1 combines with J gene TRBJ2-7; 10 nucleotides line up with TRBD1. The CDR3 is 14 amino acids. The junction had 3 bases not matched to a gene; V was cut back by 5 bases and J by 1 base. The germline gives CDR1 SGHRS, CDR2 YFSETQ. The CDR3 DNA sequence: TGCGCCAGCAGGGGACAGGGGACTTCCTACGAGCAGTACTTC. This translates into CASRGQGTSYEQYF.